The 22 T cell receptor beta chains presented below share a single source sample, sequenced in a study of CD8 T cells in Susac syndrome. The authors reverse transcribed roughly 0.45 to 1 ug RNA with random hexamers. TCRdb reanalysed the immunoSEQ multiplex PCR reads using MiXCR and keeps one entry per CDR3 protein. The sample has some 150,000 distinct CDR3 sequences, approximately 95% seen once. Sequenced material: CD8+ T cells from PBMCs. These TCRs come from a human donor in good health.

This chain uses TRBV30 with TRBJ1-2, with unresolved D. V was shortened by 3 bases and J by 4 bases, with 12 bases between the two germline ends. Germline V CDR1 and CDR2: GTSNPN, SVGIG (reference sequence). The length of the CDR3 is 13 residues. This CDR3 reads CAWSPVGGYGYTF. CDR3 sequence (DNA): TGTGCCTGGAGCCCGGTTGGAGGCTATGGCTACACCTTC. Full variable domain (missing parts from reference TRBV30 and TRBJ1-2): SQTIHQWPATLVQPVGSPLSLECTVEGTSNPNLYWYRQAAGRGLQLLFYSVGIGQISSEVPQNLSASRPQDRQFILSSKKLLLSDSGFYLCAWSPVGGYGYTFGSGTRLTVV.

The chain uses TRBV5-4 and TRBJ1-2; TRBD1 might be the D (5 bases). The CDR3 loop spans 16 amino acids. V was pared by 1 base and J by 6 bases, with 19 bases between. CDR1 is SGHNT, CDR2 YYREEE, per germline (reference sequence). This chain's CDR3 is CASSLPGGPGRDGYTF. For the CDR3, the DNA is TGTGCCAGCAGCTTGCCCGGGGGTCCCGGACGTGATGGCTACACCTTC.

V usage is TRBV9 and J usage is TRBJ2-5; weak D call: TRBD2 (5 bases). Trimming took off 0 bases at V and 1 base at J, with 7 bases between the two ends. Germline-derived CDR1 and CDR2 are SGDLS and YYNGEE. CDR3 length: 14 amino acids. CDR3: CASSVAGIQETQYF. The CDR3 DNA reads TGTGCCAGCAGCGTAGCCGGGATCCAAGAGACCCAGTACTTC. Supplemented by reference TRBV9 and TRBJ2-5, the full variable domain reads DSGVTQTPKHLITATGQRVTLRCSPRSGDLSVYWYQQSLDQGLQFLIQYYNGEERAKGNILERFSAQQFPDLHSELNLSSLELGDSALYFCASSVAGIQETQYFGPGTRLLVL.

The V and J genes are TRBV28 and TRBJ1-3; D perhaps matches TRBD1 (6 bases). The CDR3 runs to 15 residues. With 6 bases removed from V and 1 base from J, the gap between germline ends came to 13 bases. Germline V gives CDR1 MDHEN, CDR2 SYDVKM. The CDR3 loop reads CASRSEGGSGNTIYF. CDR3 DNA sequence: TGTGCCAGCAGGTCAGAAGGGGGATCTGGAAACACCATATATTTT. The variable domain in full, with the rest retrieved from reference TRBV28 and TRBJ1-3, is DVKVTQSSRYLVKRTGEKVFLECVQDMDHENMFWYRQDPGLGLRLIYFSYDVKMKEKGDIPEGYSVSREKKERFSLILESASTNQTSMYLCASRSEGGSGNTIYFGEGSWLTVV.

The chain uses TRBV29-1 and TRBJ2-7, with a possible D match to TRBD1 (6 bases). This CDR3 has 14 residues. Trimming pared 6 bases from V and 0 bases from J, leaving 15 bases between. Germline CDR1 reads SQVTM; CDR2 reads ANQGSEA. Written as DNA, the CDR3 is TGCAGCGTGGTAACGTCGACAGGCTCCTACGAGCAGTACTTC. This gives the protein CSVVTSTGSYEQYF.

This sequence joins TRBV9 and TRBJ1-2, with TRBD1 identical over 7 bases. The CDR3 runs to 14 residues. The ends lost 4 bases at V and 3 bases at J; junction bases unmatched: 6. Per germline, CDR1 SGDLS and CDR2 YYNGEE. The CDR3, as DNA: TGTGCCAGCAGCTCCCGGGACAGTGACTATGGCTACACCTTC. Residues: CASSSRDSDYGYTF.

The chain is built from TRBV6-5 and TRBJ1-1; TRBD1 is a possible D gene (5 bases). Germline V gives CDR1 MNHEY, CDR2 SVGAGI. V lost 3 bases and J lost 4, with 9 bases in between. The length of the CDR3 is 13 residues. CDR3 sequence reads: CASSYGAGTEAFF. CDR3 nucleotide sequence: TGTGCCAGCAGTTATGGGGCGGGCACTGAAGCTTTCTTT.

This clonotype was picked up one time. The chain links TRBV27 to TRBJ2-3, with D perhaps TRBD2 (6 bases). V was cut by 3 bases and J by 5 bases, with 15 bases left in between. Germline V gene data show CDR1 as MNHEY and CDR2 as SMNVEV (reference sequence). The CDR3 spans 15 residues. CDR3 loop: CASSFDNTGGDTQYF. The DNA of the CDR3 is TGTGCCAGCAGTTTCGACAACACCGGGGGAGATACGCAGTATTTT.

In its sample, this clonotype was seen once. The chain recombines TRBV29-1 with TRBJ2-7; 7 bases are a match to TRBD2. The CDR3 contains 15 residues. V trimming: 6 bases; J trimming: 2 bases; junction bases outside the gene matches: 13. Germline CDR1 SQVTM, CDR2 ANQGSEA. CDR3 coding DNA: TGCAGCGTCCTCGACTCCGCGGGAGCTGCCTACGAGCAGTACTTC. The encoded protein is CSVLDSAGAAYEQYF.

This rearrangement joins TRBV7-2 to TRBJ2-7; unclear D gene. Per the germline V gene, CDR1 is SGHTA and CDR2 is FQGNSA. V dropped 1 base and J dropped 7 bases, with 14 bases sitting between them. The CDR3 extends over 14 amino acids. The CDR3 DNA reads TGTGCCAGCAGCTTAGATATTAGCTCGCGGGAGCAGTACTTC. Its translation: CASSLDISSREQYF.

The J gene is TRBJ2-3, the V gene TRBV27; the match to TRBD1 covers 12 bases. The CDR3 spans 16 residues. CDR1 and CDR2 (germline): MNHEY, SMNVEV (reference sequence). With 3 bases clipped from V and 4 bases from J, the junction kept 5 bases outside the gene matches. CDR3 bases: TGTGCCAGCAGTTTTTCCGGGACAGGGGGCTCAGATACGCAGTATTTT. Translating it yields CASSFSGTGGSDTQYF.

This chain links TRBV7-9 with TRBJ2-3; a possible D gene is TRBD2 (6 bases). This CDR3 region has 15 residues. Trimming cost V 5 bases and J 0 bases, with 12 bases left between them. The germline V gene encodes CDR1 SEHNR and CDR2 FQNEAQ (reference sequence). CDR3 DNA: TGTGCCAGCAGCGGAGGGAGATCTAGCACAGATACGCAGTATTTT. It codes for CASSGGRSSTDTQYF.

The J gene is TRBJ2-7, the V gene TRBV29-1; 8 bases agree with TRBD1. Trimming removed 7 bases from V and 5 bases from J; junction bases left unmatched: 10. The CDR3 has 13 amino acids. Germline-derived CDR1 and CDR2 are SQVTM and ANQGSEA. In DNA, the CDR3 is TGCAGCGGGGTAGAAGGACAGGGCCACGAGCAGTACTTC. Its translation is CSGVEGQGHEQYF.

The V call is TRBV29-1, the J call TRBJ2-7; D is ambiguous. This CDR3 has 13 amino acids. The ends were cut back, 5 bases at V and 0 bases at J, with 11 bases in the middle. Germline CDR1 SQVTM, CDR2 ANQGSEA. This chain's CDR3 is CSVWTDGSYEQYF. The CDR3, as DNA: TGCAGCGTTTGGACGGATGGCTCCTACGAGCAGTACTTC.

The gene calls are TRBV20-1 and TRBJ2-7; weak D call: TRBD2 (6 bases). The CDR3 totals 14 residues. Looked up from germline, CDR1 is DFQATT and CDR2 is SNEGSKA (reference sequence). V was shortened by 3 bases and J by 1 base, with 13 bases between the two germline ends. Here the CDR3 DNA reads TGCAGTGCTAGCCTCGGGGACTTATCCTACGAGCAGTACTTC. This translates into CSASLGDLSYEQYF.

The genes are TRBV13 and TRBJ2-7; 9 positions agree with TRBD2. The CDR3 totals 14 residues. The germline V gene encodes CDR1 PRHDT and CDR2 FYEKMQ (reference sequence). The trim removed 7 bases at V and 7 bases at J, leaving 11 bases unmatched. DNA for the CDR3: TGTGCCAGCACCTTTGGTAGCGGGAGAAGTGAGCAGTACTTC. It yields the protein CASTFGSGRSEQYF.

This clonotype was counted a single time. This chain connects TRBV14 to TRBJ2-1; D is unclear. The CDR3 runs 12 residues. Germline-derived CDR1 and CDR2 are SGHDN and FVKESK. V lost 0 bases, J lost 7 bases, and 4 bases lay in between. The CDR3 spells CASSQDQNEQFF. DNA for the CDR3: TGTGCCAGCAGCCAAGATCAGAATGAGCAGTTCTTC.

The chain links TRBV27 to TRBJ1-2; 10 nucleotides line up with TRBD1. The CDR3 extends over 16 amino acids. The germline gives CDR1 MNHEY, CDR2 SMNVEV (reference sequence). Unmatched junction bases numbered 10, after V lost 5 bases and J lost 4 bases. CDR3 sequence: CASSPFPGTGAYGYTF. For the CDR3, the DNA is TGTGCCAGCAGTCCCTTTCCCGGGACAGGGGCCTATGGCTACACCTTC.

The chain links TRBV2 to TRBJ2-7; D is unclear. The V gene lost 4 bases and the J gene lost 5 bases, with 9 bases spanning the gap. The CDR3 consists of 12 residues. Germline assignment: CDR1 SNHLY and CDR2 FYNNEI. The CDR3 protein is CASSVGLHEQYF. The CDR3 DNA reads as TGTGCCAGCAGTGTAGGTCTACACGAGCAGTACTTC.

V and J are TRBV27 and TRBJ2-2, with a possible D match to TRBD1 (6 bases). The CDR3 totals 14 residues. Germline V CDR1 and CDR2: MNHEY, SMNVEV (reference sequence). Trimming stripped 5 bases from V and 6 bases from J, with 13 bases between. CDR3 nucleotides: TGTGCCAGCAGTCCCTCCAGGGGAGCCGGGGAGCTGTTTTTT. It translates to CASSPSRGAGELFF.

The chain joins TRBV9 to TRBJ2-1; 9 nucleotides agree with TRBD2. With 0 bases clipped from V and 4 bases from J, the junction kept 2 bases outside the gene matches. The CDR3 is 15 residues long. The germline CDR1 and CDR2 sequences are SGDLS and YYNGEE. CDR3 DNA: TGTGCCAGCAGCGTAGTGGCGGGAGGGTACAATGAGCAGTTCTTC. As protein: CASSVVAGGYNEQFF.

The chain carries TRBV30 and TRBJ2-1; no clear D. V shed 2 bases and J shed 9 bases, with 8 bases lying between them. The CDR3 contains 11 residues. CDR1 GTSNPN and CDR2 SVGIG come from the germline V gene (reference sequence). As DNA, the CDR3 is TGTGCCTGGAGTTCTGGTGGTGAGCAGTTCTTC. It yields the protein CAWSSGGEQFF.